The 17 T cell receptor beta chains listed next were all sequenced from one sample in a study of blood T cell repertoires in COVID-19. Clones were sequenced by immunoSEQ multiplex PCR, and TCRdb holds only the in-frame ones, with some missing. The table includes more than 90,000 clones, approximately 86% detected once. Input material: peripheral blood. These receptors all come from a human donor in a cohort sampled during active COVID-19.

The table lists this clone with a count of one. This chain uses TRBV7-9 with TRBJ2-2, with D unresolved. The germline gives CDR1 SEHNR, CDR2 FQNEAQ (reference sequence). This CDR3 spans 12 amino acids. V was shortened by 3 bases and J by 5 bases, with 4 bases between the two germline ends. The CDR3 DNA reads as TGTGCCAGCAGCTTCCAGACCGGGGAGCTGTTTTTT. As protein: CASSFQTGELFF.

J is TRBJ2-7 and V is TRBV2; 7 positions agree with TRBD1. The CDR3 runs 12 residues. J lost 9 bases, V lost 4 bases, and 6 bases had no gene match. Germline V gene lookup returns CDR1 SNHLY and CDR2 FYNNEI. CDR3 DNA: TGTGCCAGCAGTGGACAGGGTGTTCGGCAGTACTTC. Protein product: CASSGQGVRQYF.

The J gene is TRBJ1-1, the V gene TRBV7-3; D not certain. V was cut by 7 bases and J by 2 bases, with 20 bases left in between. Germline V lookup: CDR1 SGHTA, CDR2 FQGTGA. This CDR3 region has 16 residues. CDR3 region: CASTLARARGNTEAFF. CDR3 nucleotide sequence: TGTGCCAGCACCCTGGCGCGGGCAAGAGGAAACACTGAAGCTTTCTTT.

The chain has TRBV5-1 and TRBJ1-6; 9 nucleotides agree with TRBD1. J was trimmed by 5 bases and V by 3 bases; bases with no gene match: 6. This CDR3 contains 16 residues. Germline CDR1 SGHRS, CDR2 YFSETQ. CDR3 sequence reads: CASSWGQGWDNSPLHF. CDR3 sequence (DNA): TGCGCCAGCAGCTGGGGACAGGGCTGGGATAATTCACCCCTCCACTTT.

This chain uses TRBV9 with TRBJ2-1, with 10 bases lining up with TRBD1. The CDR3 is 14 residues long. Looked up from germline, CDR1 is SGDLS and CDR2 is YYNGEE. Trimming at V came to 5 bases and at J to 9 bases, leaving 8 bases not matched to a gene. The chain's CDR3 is CASRTGGYQGEQFF. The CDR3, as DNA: TGTGCCAGCAGGACAGGGGGCTATCAAGGTGAGCAGTTCTTC.

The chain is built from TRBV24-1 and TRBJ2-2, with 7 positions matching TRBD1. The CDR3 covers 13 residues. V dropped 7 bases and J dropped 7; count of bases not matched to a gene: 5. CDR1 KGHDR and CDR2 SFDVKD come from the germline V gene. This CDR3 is CATRHRGGGELFF. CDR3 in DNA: TGTGCCACCAGACACAGGGGTGGCGGGGAGCTGTTTTTT.

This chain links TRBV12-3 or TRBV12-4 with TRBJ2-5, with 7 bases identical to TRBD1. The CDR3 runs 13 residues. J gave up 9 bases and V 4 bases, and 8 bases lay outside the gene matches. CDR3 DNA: TGTGCCAGCAGTTGGGACAGTCCGTCGGCCCAGTACTTC. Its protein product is CASSWDSPSAQYF.

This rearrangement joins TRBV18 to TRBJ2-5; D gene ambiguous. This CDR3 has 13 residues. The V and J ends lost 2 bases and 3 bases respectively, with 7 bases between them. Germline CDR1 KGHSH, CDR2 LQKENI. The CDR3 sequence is CASSPALEETQYF. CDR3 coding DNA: TGTGCCAGCTCACCAGCCCTAGAAGAGACCCAGTACTTC.

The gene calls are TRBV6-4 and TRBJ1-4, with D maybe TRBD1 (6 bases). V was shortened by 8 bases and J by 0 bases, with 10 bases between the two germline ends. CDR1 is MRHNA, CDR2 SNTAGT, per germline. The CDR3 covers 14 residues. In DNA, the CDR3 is TGTGCCAGCTCTCGGACAGCAACTAATGAAAAACTGTTTTTT. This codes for CASSRTATNEKLFF.

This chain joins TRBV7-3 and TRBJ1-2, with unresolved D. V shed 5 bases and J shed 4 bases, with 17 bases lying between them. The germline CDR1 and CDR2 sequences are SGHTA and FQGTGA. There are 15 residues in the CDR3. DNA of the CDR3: TGTGCCAGCAGCCCCGGCCGGGGAGAGGTCTATGGCTACACCTTC. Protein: CASSPGRGEVYGYTF.

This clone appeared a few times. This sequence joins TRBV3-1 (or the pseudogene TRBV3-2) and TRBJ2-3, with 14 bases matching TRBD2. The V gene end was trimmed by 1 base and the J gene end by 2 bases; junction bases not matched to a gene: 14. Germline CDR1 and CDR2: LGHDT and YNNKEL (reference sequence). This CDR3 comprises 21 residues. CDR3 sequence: CASSQGRGSTSGGVNTDTQYF. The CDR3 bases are TGTGCCAGCAGCCAAGGGAGAGGGTCGACTAGCGGGGGGGTGAACACAGATACGCAGTATTTT.

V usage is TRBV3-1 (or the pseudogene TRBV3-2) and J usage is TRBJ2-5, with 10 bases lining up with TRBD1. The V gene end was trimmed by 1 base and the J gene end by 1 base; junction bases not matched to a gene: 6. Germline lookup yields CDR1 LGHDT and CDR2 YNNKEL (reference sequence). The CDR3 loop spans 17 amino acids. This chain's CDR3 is CASSQAGTGDSQETQYF. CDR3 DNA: TGTGCCAGCAGCCAAGCAGGGACAGGGGACTCCCAAGAGACCCAGTACTTC.

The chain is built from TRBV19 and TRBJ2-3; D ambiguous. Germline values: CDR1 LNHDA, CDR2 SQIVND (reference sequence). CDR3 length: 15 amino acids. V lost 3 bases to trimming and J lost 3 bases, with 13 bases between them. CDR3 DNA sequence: TGTGCCAGTAGTATCGGTAGCCCCCAAACAGATACGCAGTATTTT. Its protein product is CASSIGSPQTDTQYF.

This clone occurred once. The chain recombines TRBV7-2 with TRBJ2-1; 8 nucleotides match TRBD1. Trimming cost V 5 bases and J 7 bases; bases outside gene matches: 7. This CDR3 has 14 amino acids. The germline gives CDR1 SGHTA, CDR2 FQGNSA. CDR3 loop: CASSPGQVINEQFF. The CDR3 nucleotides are TGTGCCAGCAGCCCGGGACAGGTGATTAATGAGCAGTTCTTC.

The CDR3 region has the DNA TGTGCCAGCGTGACAAAGGAGGGAGGTGGCTACACCTTC. Translation: CASVTKEGGGYTF. V gene TRBV6-5 combines with J gene TRBJ1-2; D is ambiguous. V was clipped by 8 bases and J by 7 bases, with 17 bases between them. The germline V gene encodes CDR1 MNHEY and CDR2 SVGAGI. The CDR3 runs 13 residues.

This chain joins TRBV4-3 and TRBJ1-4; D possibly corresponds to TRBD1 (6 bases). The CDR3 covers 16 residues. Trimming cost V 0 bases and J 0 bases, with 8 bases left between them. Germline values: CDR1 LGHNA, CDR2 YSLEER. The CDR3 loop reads CASSQDWTATNEKLFF. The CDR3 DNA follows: TGCGCCAGCAGCCAAGATTGGACAGCAACTAATGAAAAACTGTTTTTT.

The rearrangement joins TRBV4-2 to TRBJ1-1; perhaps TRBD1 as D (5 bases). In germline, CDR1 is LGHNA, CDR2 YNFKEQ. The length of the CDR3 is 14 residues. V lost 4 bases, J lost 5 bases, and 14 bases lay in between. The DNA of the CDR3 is TGTGCCAGCAGCCCCTCAGGGAGGCGGACTGAAGCTTTCTTT. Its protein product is CASSPSGRRTEAFF.